This is a list of T cell receptor beta chains from one sample in a study of blood T cell repertoires in COVID-19. Profiling relied on immunoSEQ multiplex PCR, and the TCRdb table lists in-frame clones only, not all of them. The data hold 330,000 or so clones, with roughly 89% observed a single time. Sequenced input: peripheral blood. Receptor source: a man aged 25-45 years with COVID-19, enrolled during active disease. The CDR3 runs from the conserved cysteine through the conserved F or W. Fields, in order: J gene, D gene, V gene, clone size, CDR3 protein, CDR3 DNA. The D gene is left open where the match is weak. Clone size is shown for a subset of rows, as once, few, many or a class of expanded clone.

J: TRBJ2-5
D: .
V: TRBV19
size: .
CDR3: CASSSWGGSKSETQYF
DNA: TGTGCCAGTAGTTCCTGGGGCGGATCAAAGTCAGAGACCCAGTACTTC

J: TRBJ2-7
D: TRBD2
V: TRBV2
size: .
CDR3: CASTGTSVYYEQYF
DNA: TGTGCCAGCACTGGGACTAGCGTATACTACGAGCAGTACTTC

J: TRBJ1-3
D: .
V: TRBV7-3
size: .
CDR3: CASSLGPSAAGNTIYF
DNA: TGTGCCAGCAGCTTAGGTCCCTCTGCGGCAGGAAACACCATATATTTT

J: TRBJ2-2
D: .
V: TRBV24-1
size: .
CDR3: CATSAYTGELFF
DNA: TGTGCCACCAGTGCGTACACCGGGGAGCTGTTTTTT

J: TRBJ2-7
D: TRBD2
V: TRBV30
size: .
CDR3: CAWSVYKVGREITYEQYF
DNA: TGTGCCTGGAGTGTTTATAAGGTCGGGCGGGAGATAACCTACGAGCAGTACTTC

J: TRBJ2-3
D: TRBD2
V: TRBV6-5
size: .
CDR3: CASSYSPGAGGRRVYF
DNA: TGTGCCAGCAGTTACTCCCCCGGGGCGGGGGGCCGCCGTGTCTATTTT

J: TRBJ2-1
D: .
V: TRBV7-6
size: .
CDR3: CASSVGTSYNEQFF
DNA: TGTGCCAGCAGCGTCGGGACAAGTTACAATGAGCAGTTCTTC

J: TRBJ1-4
D: TRBD1
V: TRBV6-5
size: .
CDR3: CASRLTGANEKLFF
DNA: TGTGCCAGCAGATTGACAGGGGCTAATGAAAAACTGTTTTTT

J: TRBJ2-7
D: TRBD1
V: TRBV11-3
size: .
CDR3: CASSLGTGAYEQYF
DNA: TGTGCCAGCAGCTTAGGGACAGGGGCCTACGAGCAGTACTTC

J: TRBJ1-1
D: .
V: TRBV6-5
size: .
CDR3: CASSRESMNTEAFF
DNA: TGTGCCAGCAGTAGGGAGAGTATGAACACTGAAGCTTTCTTT

J: TRBJ1-6
D: .
V: TRBV3-1/TRBV3-2
size: few
CDR3: CASSQDLRGALGPLHF
DNA: TGTGCCAGCAGCCAAGATCTACGGGGGGCGCTTGGGCCCCTCCACTTT

J: TRBJ2-1
D: TRBD1
V: TRBV30
size: .
CDR3: CAWSARQGLYEQFF
DNA: TGTGCCTGGAGTGCACGACAGGGCCTGTATGAGCAGTTCTTC

J: TRBJ1-2
D: TRBD1
V: TRBV6-5
size: .
CDR3: CASTRDRGHGYTF
DNA: TGTGCCAGCACCAGAGACAGGGGGCATGGCTACACCTTC

J: TRBJ2-5
D: TRBD2
V: TRBV9
size: .
CDR3: CASSVAVSGGQKETQYF
DNA: TGTGCCAGCAGCGTAGCGGTTAGCGGGGGACAGAAAGAGACCCAGTACTTC

J: TRBJ1-6
D: TRBD1
V: TRBV7-8
size: .
CDR3: CASSSEGQANSPLHF
DNA: TGTGCCAGCAGCTCCGAAGGACAGGCTAATTCACCCCTCCACTTT

J: TRBJ2-1
D: TRBD1
V: TRBV3-1/TRBV3-2
size: .
CDR3: CASRPRGPEIYNEQFF
DNA: TGTGCCAGCAGACCTAGGGGGCCCGAAATATACAATGAGCAGTTCTTC

J: TRBJ2-7
D: TRBD2
V: TRBV15
size: .
CDR3: CATSRDFFRSSGRVYEQYF
DNA: TGTGCCACCAGCAGAGATTTCTTTCGGTCTAGCGGGAGGGTATACGAGCAGTACTTC

J: TRBJ1-1
D: .
V: TRBV6-5
size: .
CDR3: CARTREGTEAFF
DNA: TGTGCCAGGACCAGGGAGGGCACTGAAGCTTTCTTT

J: TRBJ1-4
D: .
V: TRBV6-5
size: .
CDR3: CASSYSRVLQEKLFF
DNA: TGTGCCAGCAGTTACTCGCGGGTGTTACAGGAAAAACTGTTTTTT

J: TRBJ1-3
D: TRBD1
V: TRBV28
size: .
CDR3: CASSLGTASGNTIYF
DNA: TGTGCCAGCAGTTTAGGGACAGCCTCCGGAAACACCATATATTTT

J: TRBJ1-5
D: TRBD1
V: TRBV28
size: .
CDR3: CASSGDRGALPRNQPQHF
DNA: TGTGCCAGCAGTGGGGACAGGGGCGCTCTACCTCGCAATCAGCCCCAGCATTTT

J: TRBJ1-1
D: .
V: TRBV12-3/TRBV12-4
size: few
CDR3: CASTVAGTEAFF
DNA: TGTGCCAGCACCGTTGCAGGCACTGAAGCTTTCTTT

J: TRBJ2-2
D: .
V: TRBV7-3
size: once
CDR3: CASSWTAPPNTGELFF
DNA: TGTGCCAGCAGCTGGACAGCGCCGCCTAACACCGGGGAGCTGTTTTTT

J: TRBJ1-4
D: .
V: TRBV4-3
size: .
CDR3: CASSQGGVRGKLFF
DNA: TGCGCCAGCAGCCAAGGGGGGGTTAGAGGAAAACTGTTTTTT

J: TRBJ1-5
D: .
V: TRBV7-2
size: .
CDR3: CASSLVRVGDYQHF
DNA: TGTGCCAGCAGCTTAGTAAGGGTTGGAGACTACCAGCATTTT

J: TRBJ2-3
D: TRBD1
V: TRBV19
size: .
CDR3: CASSMDRGLTDTQYF
DNA: TGTGCCAGTAGTATGGACAGGGGATTGACAGATACGCAGTATTTT

J: TRBJ1-1
D: .
V: TRBV6-5
size: .
CDR3: CASSSRGRNTEAFF
DNA: TGTGCCAGCAGTTCTAGGGGCAGGAACACTGAAGCTTTCTTT

J: TRBJ2-3
D: .
V: TRBV5-8
size: .
CDR3: CASSLSPQGSSTDTQYF
DNA: TGTGCCAGCAGCCTGAGCCCACAGGGATCGAGCACAGATACGCAGTATTTT

J: TRBJ2-5
D: TRBD2
V: TRBV25-1
size: .
CDR3: CASSDGREVETQYF
DNA: TGTGCCAGCAGTGACGGGCGGGAGGTTGAGACCCAGTACTTC

J: TRBJ1-3
D: .
V: TRBV7-8
size: .
CDR3: CASSSRSNGNTIYF
DNA: TGTGCCAGCAGCTCCAGATCAAATGGAAACACCATATATTTT

J: TRBJ2-7
D: .
V: TRBV28
size: .
CDR3: CASSVTRTPHYEQYF
DNA: TGTGCCAGCAGTGTGACTAGGACTCCTCACTACGAGCAGTACTTC

J: TRBJ2-7
D: TRBD1
V: TRBV11-2
size: .
CDR3: CASSLGRGPYEQYF
DNA: TGTGCCAGCAGCTTAGGCAGGGGGCCCTACGAGCAGTACTTC

J: TRBJ2-7
D: TRBD1
V: TRBV6-5
size: .
CDR3: CASRYRTGASYEQYF
DNA: TGTGCCAGCAGGTACCGGACAGGGGCCTCCTACGAGCAGTACTTC

J: TRBJ1-1
D: TRBD1
V: TRBV10-3
size: .
CDR3: CAARDRLNTEAFF
DNA: TGTGCCGCCAGGGACAGGCTGAACACTGAAGCTTTCTTT

J: TRBJ2-1
D: .
V: TRBV7-3
size: .
CDR3: CASSPAGSLRNEQFF
DNA: TGTGCCAGCAGCCCGGCGGGCTCCTTGCGCAATGAGCAGTTCTTC

J: TRBJ2-7
D: TRBD2
V: TRBV11-3
size: .
CDR3: CASSRTSGGEQYF
DNA: TGTGCCAGCAGCCGCACTAGCGGGGGCGAGCAGTACTTC

J: TRBJ2-5
D: .
V: TRBV27
size: .
CDR3: CASSLYSGQETQYF
DNA: TGTGCCAGCAGTTTATATAGCGGACAAGAGACCCAGTACTTC

J: TRBJ2-5
D: .
V: TRBV7-2
size: .
CDR3: CASSRTGKETQYF
DNA: TGTGCCAGCAGCAGGACGGGGAAAGAGACCCAGTACTTC

J: TRBJ2-7
D: TRBD2
V: TRBV27
size: .
CDR3: CASSSTLAGFAEQYF
DNA: TGTGCCAGCAGCTCCACCCTAGCGGGGTTTGCCGAGCAGTACTTC

J: TRBJ2-1
D: TRBD2
V: TRBV29-1
size: .
CDR3: CSVDSGGALNEQFF
DNA: TGCAGCGTTGATAGCGGGGGGGCCCTCAATGAGCAGTTCTTC

J: TRBJ2-3
D: TRBD2
V: TRBV2
size: .
CDR3: CASSLAGGLTDTQYF
DNA: TGTGCCAGCAGTCTAGCGGGAGGGCTCACAGATACGCAGTATTTT

J: TRBJ2-2
D: TRBD2
V: TRBV6-5
size: .
CDR3: CASRRRGRGTGELFF
DNA: TGTGCCAGCAGGAGGCGCGGGAGGGGCACCGGGGAGCTGTTTTTT

J: TRBJ2-2
D: .
V: TRBV18
size: .
CDR3: CASSPIQNTGELFF
DNA: TGTGCCAGCTCACCAATACAGAACACCGGGGAGCTGTTTTTT

J: TRBJ1-2
D: TRBD1
V: TRBV19
size: .
CDR3: CASSNTLRQGMWEGYTF
DNA: TGTGCCAGTAGTAATACCCTAAGACAGGGGATGTGGGAAGGCTACACCTTC

J: TRBJ1-1
D: TRBD1
V: TRBV7-7
size: .
CDR3: CASSPGGMNTEAFF
DNA: TGTGCCAGCAGCCCAGGGGGCATGAACACTGAAGCTTTCTTT

J: TRBJ2-2
D: .
V: TRBV23-1
size: few
CDR3: CASSRENRTYSTNTGELFF
DNA: TGCGCCAGCAGCCGAGAAAATAGGACATACTCCACGAACACCGGGGAGCTGTTTTTT

J: TRBJ2-3
D: .
V: TRBV7-8
size: .
CDR3: CASSSSVTDTQYF
DNA: TGTGCCAGCAGCTCCTCAGTCACAGATACGCAGTATTTT

J: TRBJ2-1
D: TRBD1
V: TRBV6-5
size: .
CDR3: CASSYSIGTGIF
DNA: TGTGCCAGCAGTTACTCGATAGGGACAGGGATCTTC

J: TRBJ2-2
D: .
V: TRBV5-4
size: .
CDR3: CASSPSGTLSTGELFF
DNA: TGTGCCAGCAGCCCCTCCGGGACTCTATCCACCGGGGAGCTGTTTTTT

J: TRBJ2-4
D: TRBD2
V: TRBV28
size: .
CDR3: CASSLVAGGVKNIQYF
DNA: TGTGCCAGCAGTTTAGTTGCGGGAGGGGTCAAAAACATTCAGTACTTC

J: TRBJ1-1
D: .
V: TRBV7-9
size: few
CDR3: CASSSRVSDVGNTEAFF
DNA: TGTGCCAGCAGCTCCCGGGTATCCGACGTCGGGAACACTGAAGCTTTCTTT

J: TRBJ1-5
D: TRBD1
V: TRBV7-9
size: .
CDR3: CASSLQGSNQPQHF
DNA: TGTGCCAGCAGCCTACAGGGGAGCAATCAGCCCCAGCATTTT

J: TRBJ1-3
D: .
V: TRBV6-5
size: .
CDR3: CASNNLQGGNTIYF
DNA: TGTGCCAGCAACAACTTACAGGGAGGAAACACCATATATTTT

J: TRBJ1-4
D: .
V: TRBV7-2
size: .
CDR3: CASSRFNEKLFF
DNA: TGTGCCAGCAGCCGGTTCAATGAAAAACTGTTTTTT

J: TRBJ2-1
D: TRBD1
V: TRBV15
size: .
CDR3: CATSREARGYNEQFF
DNA: TGTGCCACCAGCAGAGAGGCCAGGGGGTACAATGAGCAGTTCTTC